The source of this T cell receptor (beta chain) is a study of T cell changes during pregnancy in multiple sclerosis. Losses at the gene ends were 3 bases for V and 3 bases for J; bases not matched to a gene: 7. CDR1 and CDR2 (germline): MNHNS, SASEGT. The CDR3 runs to 16 residues. Data came from immunoSEQ multiplex PCR; TCRdb stores just in-frame clones and leaves some out. In the table there are about 51,000 clones, approximately 92% of which are singletons. V is TRBV6-1 and J is TRBJ2-3; 9 bases align to TRBD1. The source is a female donor with multiple sclerosis, enrolled in a pregnancy study. Source: CD4+ T cells from peripheral blood mononuclear cells, taken in the third trimester of pregnancy. CDR3: CASSEVRGQGTDTQYF. CDR3 bases: TGTGCCAGCAGTGAGGTCCGAGGACAGGGGACAGATACGCAGTATTTT.